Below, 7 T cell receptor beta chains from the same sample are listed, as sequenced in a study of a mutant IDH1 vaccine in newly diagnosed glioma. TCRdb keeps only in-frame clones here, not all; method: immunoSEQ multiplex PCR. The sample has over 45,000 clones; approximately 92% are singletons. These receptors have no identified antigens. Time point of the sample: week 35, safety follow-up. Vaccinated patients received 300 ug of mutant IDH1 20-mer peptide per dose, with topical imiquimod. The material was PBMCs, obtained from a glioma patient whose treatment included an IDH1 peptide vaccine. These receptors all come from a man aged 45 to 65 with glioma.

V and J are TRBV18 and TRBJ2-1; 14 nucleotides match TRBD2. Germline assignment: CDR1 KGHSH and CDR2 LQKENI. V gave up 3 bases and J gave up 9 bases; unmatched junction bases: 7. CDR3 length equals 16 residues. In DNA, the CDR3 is TGTGCCAGCTCACCGACCGGGGGACTAGCGGGAGTTGAGCAGTTCTTC. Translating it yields CASSPTGGLAGVEQFF.

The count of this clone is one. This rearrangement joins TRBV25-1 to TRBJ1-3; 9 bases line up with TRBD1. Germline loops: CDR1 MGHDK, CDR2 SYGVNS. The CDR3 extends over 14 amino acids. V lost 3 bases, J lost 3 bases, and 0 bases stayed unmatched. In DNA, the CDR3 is TGTGCCAGCAGTGAGGGACAGGGTGGAAACACCATATATTTT. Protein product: CASSEGQGGNTIYF.

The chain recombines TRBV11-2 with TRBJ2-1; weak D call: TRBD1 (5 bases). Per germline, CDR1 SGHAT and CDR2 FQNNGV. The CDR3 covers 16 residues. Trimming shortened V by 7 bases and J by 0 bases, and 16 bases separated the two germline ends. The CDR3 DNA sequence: TGTGCCAGCACCACCATCCAGGGCAGCTCCTACAATGAGCAGTTCTTC. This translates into CASTTIQGSSYNEQFF.

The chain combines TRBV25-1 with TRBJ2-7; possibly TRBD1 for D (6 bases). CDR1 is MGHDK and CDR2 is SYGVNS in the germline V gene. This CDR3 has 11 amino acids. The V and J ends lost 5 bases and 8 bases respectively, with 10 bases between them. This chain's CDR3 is CASSRGDKQYF. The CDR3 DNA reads TGTGCCAGCAGTCGAGGGGACAAGCAGTACTTC.

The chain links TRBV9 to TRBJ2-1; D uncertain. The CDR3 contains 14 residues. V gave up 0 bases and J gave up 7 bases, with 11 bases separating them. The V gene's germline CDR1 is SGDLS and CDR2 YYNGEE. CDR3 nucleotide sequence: TGTGCCAGCAGCGTAGGAAAGGGTCCAAATGAGCAGTTCTTC. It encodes CASSVGKGPNEQFF.

CDR3 DNA: TGCGCCAGCAGCCAAGATATGACGGACAGGGGGCTTAATTCACCCCTCCACTTT. It specifies CASSQDMTDRGLNSPLHF. The rearrangement uses TRBV4-3 and TRBJ1-6; 11 bases align to TRBD1. With V trimmed by 0 bases and J by 6 bases, 7 bases remained unmatched. CDR1 is LGHNA and CDR2 is YSLEER in the germline V gene. This CDR3 is 18 amino acids long.

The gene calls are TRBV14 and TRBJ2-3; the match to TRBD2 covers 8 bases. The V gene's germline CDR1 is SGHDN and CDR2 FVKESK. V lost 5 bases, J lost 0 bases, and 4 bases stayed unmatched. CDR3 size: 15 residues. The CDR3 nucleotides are TGTGCCAGCAGCGGTCGACTAGCGAGCACAGATACGCAGTATTTT. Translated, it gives CASSGRLASTDTQYF.